This passage covers 8 T cell receptor beta chains from one sample sequenced in a study of Ad26.COV2.S vaccination and SARS-CoV-2 variants. The protocol was immunoSEQ multiplex PCR, while the TCRdb copy is restricted to in-frame clones and leaves out a portion. The table lists a few hundred thousand clones, about 91% of them singletons. Treatment reported: roughly 20 received Ad26.COV2.S at low or high dose, single or two shots; 5 received placebo; per-sample allocation not given. Each sample was drawn 63 days after the first injection (of vaccine or placebo). The sample in question was peripheral blood, obtained in a trial of Ad26.COV2.S vaccine versus placebo. These receptors all come from a person between 18 and 65 years old who received the Ad26.COV2.S COVID-19 vaccine or a placebo.

The chain combines TRBV7-8 with TRBJ2-4; D remains ambiguous. Between the trimmed V and J ends, which lost 3 bases and 4 bases, there was a span of 7 bases. Germline CDR1 reads SGHVS; CDR2 reads FQNEAQ. The CDR3 loop spans 13 amino acids. The CDR3 coding sequence is TGTGCCAGCAGCTTGTTATATAAAAACATTCAGTACTTC. Translated: CASSLLYKNIQYF.

The V and J genes are TRBV10-1 and TRBJ1-1, with D uncertain. V lost 5 bases, J lost 4 bases, and 11 bases lay in between. The CDR3 extends over 13 amino acids. CDR1 is WNHNN, CDR2 SYGVQD, per germline (reference sequence). CDR3 in amino acids: CASSTSTSTEAFF. The CDR3 DNA reads TGCGCCAGCAGTACGAGTACATCCACTGAAGCTTTCTTT.

This clone was detected only once. The rearrangement links TRBV10-3 to TRBJ2-3, with 7 bases aligning to TRBD1. The CDR3 is made up of 16 amino acids. Germline V CDR1 and CDR2: ENHRY, SYGVKD. With 8 bases clipped from V and 2 bases from J, the junction kept 13 bases outside the gene matches. DNA of the CDR3: TGTGCCATCTCTTTTCTTGGGACAGAACTCACAGATACGCAGTATTTT. This sequence encodes CAISFLGTELTDTQYF.

This chain uses TRBV5-1 with TRBJ2-6, with D perhaps matching TRBD1 (6 bases). V was shortened by 4 bases and J by 0 bases, with 17 bases between the two germline ends. The CDR3 is 18 residues long. The germline V gene has CDR1 SGHRS and CDR2 YFSETQ. The CDR3 loop reads CASSGLSGHSSGANVLTF. The CDR3 DNA reads as TGCGCCAGCAGCGGGCTATCGGGACACAGCTCTGGGGCCAACGTCCTGACTTTC.

J is TRBJ1-2 and V is TRBV7-3; D unclear. The length of the CDR3 is 13 residues. In germline, CDR1 is SGHTA, CDR2 FQGTGA. Trimming removed 1 base from V and 6 bases from J, with 9 bases in between. CDR3 sequence reads: CASSLISGNGYTF. As DNA, the CDR3 is TGTGCCAGCAGCTTAATCAGCGGTAATGGCTACACCTTC.

The rearrangement uses TRBV2 and TRBJ2-5; TRBD2 matches 14 bases. Looked up from germline, CDR1 is SNHLY and CDR2 is FYNNEI. CDR3 length: 17 residues. The V segment lost 7 bases and the J segment 1 base; nucleotides outside the gene matches: 8. CDR3 DNA sequence: TGTGCCAGCATCAGGACTAGCGGGGGGCTTAGCCAAGAGACCCAGTACTTC. Amino acid sequence: CASIRTSGGLSQETQYF.

The gene calls are TRBV6-1 and TRBJ2-7; D uncertain. Germline V CDR1 and CDR2: MNHNS, SASEGT. V lost 1 base, J lost 6 bases, and 7 bases lay in between. The CDR3 is made up of 12 amino acids. The CDR3 DNA follows: TGTGCCAGCAGTGAAGATCTTCCCGAGCAGTACTTC. Translation gives CASSEDLPEQYF.

V and J are TRBV2 and TRBJ1-4, with unresolved D. This CDR3 comprises 14 residues. Germline CDR1 reads SNHLY; CDR2 reads FYNNEI. Trimming took off 7 bases at V and 4 bases at J, with 13 bases between the two ends. In DNA form, the CDR3 reads TGTGCCAGCATGGTAGTTCGTGGTAATGAAAAACTGTTTTTT. Translated, it gives CASMVVRGNEKLFF.